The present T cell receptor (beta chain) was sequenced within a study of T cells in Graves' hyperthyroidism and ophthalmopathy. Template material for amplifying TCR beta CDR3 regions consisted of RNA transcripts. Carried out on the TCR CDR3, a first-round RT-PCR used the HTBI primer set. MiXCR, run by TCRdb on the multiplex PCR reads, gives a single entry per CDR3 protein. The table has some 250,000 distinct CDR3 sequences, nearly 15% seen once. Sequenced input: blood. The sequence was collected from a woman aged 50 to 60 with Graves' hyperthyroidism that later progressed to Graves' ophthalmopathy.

The CDR3: CASSGVRDTEAFF. As DNA, the CDR3 is TGTGCCAGTAGCGGGGTCAGGGACACTGAAGCTTTCTTT. This rearrangement joins TRBV19 to TRBJ1-1; perhaps TRBD1 as D (5 bases). The germline V gene has CDR1 LNHDA and CDR2 SQIVND (reference sequence). This CDR3 is 13 amino acids long. Trimming removed 6 bases from V and 3 bases from J, with 11 bases in between. The full variable domain, completed using reference TRBV19 and TRBJ1-1, is DGGITQSPKYLFRKEGQNVTLSCEQNLNHDAMYWYRQDPGQGLRLIYYSQIVNDFQKGDIAEGYSVSREKKESFPLTVTSAQKNPTAFYLCASSGVRDTEAFFGQGTRLTVV.